This T cell receptor beta chain was obtained from a study of blood T cell repertoires in COVID-19. Study as a whole: Donors in the United States, Italy and Spain gave samples during acute or convalescent COVID-19.

Produced via immunoSEQ multiplex PCR; TCRdb's table is partial and in-frame only. The table shows 300,000 to 400,000 clones, with about 90% occurring only once. The germline gives CDR1 LNHDA, CDR2 SQIVND (reference sequence). V lost 5 bases to trimming and J lost 3 bases; unmatched junction nucleotides: 2. This CDR3 comprises 13 residues. Clinical history reported by participants formed the basis on which cohorts were assigned. Sequencing used PBMCs or T cells enriched from blood (not recorded which). This TCR was sampled from a woman in her thirties who had recovered from COVID-19. This chain connects TRBV19 to TRBJ2-5; 8 bases fit TRBD2. CDR3 residues: CASSEGLEETQYF. The CDR3 DNA reads TGTGCCAGTAGTGAGGGACTAGAAGAGACCCAGTACTTC.